This paragraph covers one TCR beta chain sequence. This sample is part of a study of blood T cells in healthy people across ages. Germline V gene sequence: CDR1 SEHNR, CDR2 FQNEAQ (reference sequence). This CDR3 region has 12 residues. Trimming left V 1 base short and J 10 bases short, with 10 bases between. A J-beta primer mix and a sample-barcoded 5' primer were used in a second PCR of about 7 to 12 cycles. TCRdb used MiXCR to reprocess the 5' RACE reads, holding one entry per CDR3 protein. The sample has about 1.1 million distinct CDR3 sequences, under 40% seen once. The study drew donors from healthy Caucasian individuals in Russia aged roughly 6 to 100.

V is TRBV7-9 and J is TRBJ1-2; D is undetermined. Sequencing was carried out using blood. The sequence was collected from a man younger than 35 in good health. The CDR3 nucleotides are TGTGCCAGCAGCTTAGTGCTGACATCCTACACCTTC. This sequence encodes CASSLVLTSYTF.